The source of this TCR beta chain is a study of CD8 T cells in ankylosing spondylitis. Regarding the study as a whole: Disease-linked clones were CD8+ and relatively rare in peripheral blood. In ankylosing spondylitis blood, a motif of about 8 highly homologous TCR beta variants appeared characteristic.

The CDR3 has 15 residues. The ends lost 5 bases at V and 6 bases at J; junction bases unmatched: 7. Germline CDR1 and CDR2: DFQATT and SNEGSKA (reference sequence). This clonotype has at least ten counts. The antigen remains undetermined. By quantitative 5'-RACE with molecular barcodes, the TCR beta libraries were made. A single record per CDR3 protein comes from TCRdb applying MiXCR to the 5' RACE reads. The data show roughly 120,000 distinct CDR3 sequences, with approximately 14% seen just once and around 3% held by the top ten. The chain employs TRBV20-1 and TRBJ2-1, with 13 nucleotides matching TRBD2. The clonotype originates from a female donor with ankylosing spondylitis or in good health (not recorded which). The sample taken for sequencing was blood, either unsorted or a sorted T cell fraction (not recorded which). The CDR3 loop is CSAPATSGRVNEQFF. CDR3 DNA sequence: TGCAGTGCTCCTGCCACTAGCGGGAGGGTCAATGAGCAGTTCTTC.